The clone carrying this TCR beta chain was recorded a few times. The data belong to a study of blood T cell repertoires in COVID-19. In the study overall: The analysed material was cDNA or gDNA that came from T cells, B-cell-depleted T cells, or PBMCs.

Some clones are missing from TCRdb's copy, which holds only in-frame ones; the method was immunoSEQ multiplex PCR. The data show some 200,000 clones, 60% to 85% seen once. The V gene lost 3 bases and the J gene lost 1 base, with 13 bases spanning the gap. Germline lookup yields CDR1 DFQATT and CDR2 SNEGSKA (reference sequence). This CDR3 has 15 amino acids. The sequenced material came from peripheral blood. The V and J genes are TRBV20-1 and TRBJ1-5; D is ambiguous. The sequence derives from a woman in her 50s with active or convalescent COVID-19. The CDR3 reads CSASSTRGSNQPQHF. The CDR3 DNA is TGCAGTGCTAGTTCGACCCGAGGGAGCAATCAGCCCCAGCATTTT.